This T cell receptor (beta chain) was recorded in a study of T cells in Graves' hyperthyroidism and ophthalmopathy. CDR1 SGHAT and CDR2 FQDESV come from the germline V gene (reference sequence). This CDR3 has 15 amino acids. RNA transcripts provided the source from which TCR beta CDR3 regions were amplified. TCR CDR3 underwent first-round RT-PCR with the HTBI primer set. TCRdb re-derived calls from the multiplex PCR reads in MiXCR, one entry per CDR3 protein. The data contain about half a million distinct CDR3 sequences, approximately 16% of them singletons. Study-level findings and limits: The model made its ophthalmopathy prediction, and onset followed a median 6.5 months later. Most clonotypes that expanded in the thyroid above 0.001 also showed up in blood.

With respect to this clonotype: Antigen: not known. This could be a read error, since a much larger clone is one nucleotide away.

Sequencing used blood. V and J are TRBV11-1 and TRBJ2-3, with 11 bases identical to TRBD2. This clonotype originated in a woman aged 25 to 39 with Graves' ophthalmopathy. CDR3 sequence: CASNLAGGPVDTQYF. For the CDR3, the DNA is TGTGCCAGCAACTTAGCGGGAGGGCCCGTAGATACGCAGTATTTT.